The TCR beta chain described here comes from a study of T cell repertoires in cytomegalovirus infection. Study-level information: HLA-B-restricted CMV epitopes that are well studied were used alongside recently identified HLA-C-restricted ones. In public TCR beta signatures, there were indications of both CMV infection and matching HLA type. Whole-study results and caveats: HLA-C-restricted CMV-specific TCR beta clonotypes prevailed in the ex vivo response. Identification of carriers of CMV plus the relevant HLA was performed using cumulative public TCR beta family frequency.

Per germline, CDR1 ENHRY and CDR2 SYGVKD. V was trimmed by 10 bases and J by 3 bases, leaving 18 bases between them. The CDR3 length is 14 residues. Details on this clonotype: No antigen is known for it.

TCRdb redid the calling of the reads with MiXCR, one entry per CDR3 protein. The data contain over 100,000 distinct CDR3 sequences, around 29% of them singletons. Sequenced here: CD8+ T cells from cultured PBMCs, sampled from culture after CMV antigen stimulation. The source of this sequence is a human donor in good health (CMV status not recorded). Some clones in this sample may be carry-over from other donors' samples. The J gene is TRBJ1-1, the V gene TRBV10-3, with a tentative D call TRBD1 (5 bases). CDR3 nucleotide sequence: TGTGCCACCACGTTCGGTATGGGGGACACTGAAGCTTTCTTT. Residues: CATTFGMGDTEAFF.